This T cell receptor beta chain was sequenced for a study of T cells expressing NK-cell markers (dated by TCRdb to the early 2020s). Some background on the complete study: TCR beta-chain repertoires were profiled in sorted CD3+CD56+NKG2C+, CD3+CD56+NKG2C- and CD3+CD56-NKG2C+ T-cell subsets from several donors. Among the eight sequenced donors, only one was HCMV-seronegative, while the other seven were HCMV-seropositive. The study sequenced eight donors, all healthy volunteers chosen at random: three men and five women. The libraries were sequenced on Illumina HiSeq 2000/2500, MiSeq or NextSeq, producing 2 x 150 bp reads.

In regard to this clonotype: No cognate antigen has been identified for it.

HCMV-specific IgG was detected in serum with a commercial ELISA kit to determine HCMV serostatus. Ficoll density gradient centrifugation was used to isolate peripheral blood mononuclear cells from blood. The investigation overall reported the following: Those dominant clonotypes were again the most abundant among CD3+CD56-NKG2C+ cells in a few donors, at roughly 25-65%. Whether the expanded NKG2C-expressing T cell clones were specific for HCMV antigens was left unclear. For roughly six donors, the dominant CD3+CD56+NKG2C+ clonotypes were among the top 10 CD8+ clonotypes and accounted for roughly 1.0-7.5% of CD8+ T cells.

Measured from the cysteine to the phenylalanine, the CDR3 is 13 residues long. Only the protein sequence is given. The germline V gene yields SQVTM for CDR1 and ANQGSEA for CDR2. The instrument given in TCRdb is Illumina HiSeq 2000. TCR beta cDNA libraries were made by 5'RACE template switching that added a universal primer site and unique molecular identifiers. Priming for cDNA synthesis came from the TCR beta constant segment, and two successive PCR amplification steps followed. Per the source publication's procedure: MIGEC was used to demultiplex reads and group the reads by UMI, and MiTCR was used to assemble and quantify clonotypes. To exclude erroneous sequences, any TCR cDNA sequence not supported by at least two reads was discarded. The tcR package was used for downstream repertoire analysis, and clonotypes were matched across fractions by CDR3 nucleotide sequence plus V segment. VDJmatch was used to annotate antigen specificity against VDJdb, with one amino acid substitution allowed in CDR3. TCRdb reprocessed the reads into one record per CDR3 protein sequence, lacking DNA. TCRdb's processing, not the study's, gives the V and J calls here. The sample has about 460,000 distinct CDR3 sequences on record. The ten largest clones take up about 1.5% of the sample.

This TCR was sampled from a woman between 45 and 65 years old in good health. Donor details come from another sample of the same person, matched by shared clones. The sequenced material came from blood T cells: a sorted CD56 or NKG2C T cell subset, CD4+ or CD8+ T cells, or bulk PBMC T cells (not recorded which). The rearranged segments are TRBV29-1 and TRBJ1-5; TCRdb gives TRBD1 as the D gene, but with no DNA this cannot be confirmed. The CDR3: CSAARDNNQPQHF. The CDR3, completed at both ends by the reference TRBV29-1 and TRBJ1-5 genes, gives the full variable domain SAVISQKPSRDICQRGTSLTIQCQVDSQVTMMFWYRQQPGQSLTLIATANQGSEATYESGFVIDKFPISRPNLTFSTLTVSNMSPEDSSIYLCSAARDNNQPQHFGDGTRLSIL.